Listed below are T cell receptor beta chains from one sample, sequenced in a study of cytomegalovirus exposure and HLA in healthy donors. Sequenced by immunoSEQ multiplex PCR; TCRdb stores in-frame clones only, minus some. This table holds 120,000 or so clones, roughly four fifths found once. Sequencing was performed on PBMCs. The receptors derive from a male donor in good health and CMV-seropositive. The CDR3 runs from the conserved cysteine through the conserved F or W. Size is stated for part of the rows, as once, few or many counts, or as a class when the clone is expanded.

V: TRBV7-3; size: NA; J: TRBJ2-7; CDR3: CASSLRPGQGQYF
V: TRBV11-2; size: NA; J: TRBJ2-7; CDR3: CASSLEGGPGGEQYF
V: TRBV2; size: few; J: TRBJ2-1; CDR3: CASSGGYNEQFF
V: TRBV28; size: NA; J: TRBJ2-5; CDR3: CASSQYQETQYF
V: TRBV28; size: NA; J: TRBJ1-2; CDR3: CASSQGAYGYTF
V: TRBV19; size: NA; J: TRBJ1-1; CDR3: CASCDLKVTGNTEAFF
V: TRBV7-3; size: NA; J: TRBJ2-1; CDR3: CASSSQRDRPLGSYNEQFF
V: TRBV4-2; size: NA; J: TRBJ2-3; CDR3: CASSRTEMAGRSPFFPDTQYF
V: TRBV6-5; size: few; J: TRBJ2-5; CDR3: CASRNDRGRETQYF
V: TRBV4-3; size: NA; J: TRBJ2-2; CDR3: CASSQVAAGGSRELFF
V: TRBV27; size: NA; J: TRBJ2-4; CDR3: CASSPPGQGPNSQYF
V: TRBV6-6; size: NA; J: TRBJ1-6; CDR3: CASKGGRDNSPLHF
V: TRBV28; size: NA; J: TRBJ2-1; CDR3: CASRLLDPARNEQFF
V: TRBV6-5; size: NA; J: TRBJ1-1; CDR3: CASTPSRAFGTEAFF
V: TRBV4-2; size: NA; J: TRBJ2-7; CDR3: CASSQSLDEQYF
V: TRBV27; size: NA; J: TRBJ2-2; CDR3: CASTRGAGNTGELFF
V: TRBV2; size: NA; J: TRBJ2-7; CDR3: CASRGLGGEQYF
V: TRBV11-2; size: once; J: TRBJ2-1; CDR3: CASSPSVSSYNEQFF
V: TRBV30; size: NA; J: TRBJ1-2; CDR3: CAWSETGPYGYTF
V: TRBV28; size: NA; J: TRBJ2-7; CDR3: CASSLLRNSYEQYF
V: TRBV10-3; size: NA; J: TRBJ2-3; CDR3: CAIRETGSTDTQYF
V: TRBV7-2; size: few; J: TRBJ2-2; CDR3: CASSSRPLLAGEWTGELFF
V: TRBV28; size: NA; J: TRBJ2-7; CDR3: CASRDSGESLNEQYF
V: TRBV7-9; size: NA; J: TRBJ1-5; CDR3: CSSSLSTTGGDDQPQHF
V: TRBV27; size: NA; J: TRBJ1-1; CDR3: CASSLGRAGTEAFF
V: TRBV7-3; size: NA; J: TRBJ2-1; CDR3: CASSLQPGVGYNEQFF
V: TRBV7-9; size: NA; J: TRBJ1-1; CDR3: CASSLAMEGTEAFF
V: TRBV2; size: NA; J: TRBJ2-5; CDR3: CASSGDRLTETQYF
V: TRBV30; size: NA; J: TRBJ1-1; CDR3: CAWRTGMNTEAFF
V: TRBV28; size: NA; J: TRBJ2-7; CDR3: CASSLPGQGYEQYF
V: TRBV2; size: NA; J: TRBJ2-1; CDR3: CASSLEGRSSYNEQFF
V: TRBV5-5; size: NA; J: TRBJ1-2; CDR3: CASSLRTGGTDYGYTF